This T cell receptor (beta chain) was profiled in a study of cytomegalovirus exposure and HLA in healthy donors. CDR3 length equals 13 residues. Trimming pared 2 bases from V and 5 bases from J, leaving 7 bases between. CDR1 is MDHEN and CDR2 is SYDVKM in the germline V gene. Amplification used 60 Vbeta primers and 13 Jbeta primers. Clones were read by immunoSEQ multiplex PCR, and TCRdb kept only the in-frame ones, dropping some. This sample has under 60,000 clones, with 70% to 85% found just once. The chain combines TRBV28 with TRBJ2-1; D gene ambiguous. Sequencing used PBMCs. This clonotype was obtained from a man between 50 and 59 years old in good health and CMV-seronegative. The CDR3 nucleotides are TGTGCCAGCAGTTTAGGCGGTCACAATGAGCAGTTCTTC. Its translation is CASSLGGHNEQFF.